This TCR beta chain was identified in a study of T cells in Graves' hyperthyroidism and ophthalmopathy. Study overall: Once the initial diagnosis was made, peripheral blood was obtained before any treatment.

From RNA transcripts, TCR beta CDR3 regions were amplified. HTBI primers drove first-round RT-PCR of the TCR CDR3. TCRdb independently ran MiXCR on the multiplex PCR reads; one entry per CDR3 protein. The data contain more than 500,000 distinct CDR3 sequences, about 14% of them singletons. The CDR3 runs 17 residues. In germline, CDR1 is MNHEY, CDR2 SVGEGT. Germline trimming cut 2 bases from V and 2 bases from J; bases unmatched to any gene: 7. Among ophthalmopathy patients, the Clinical Activity Score reached at least 3, the NOSPECS grade reached at least 4, and duration remained under 3 months. The specimen was blood. The genes are TRBV6-2 or TRBV6-3 and TRBJ2-2, with 8 nucleotides matching TRBD2. This sequence originates from a woman aged 40 to 50 with Graves' ophthalmopathy. The CDR3 sequence is CASSYSLAGANTGELFF. Here the CDR3 DNA reads TGTGCCAGCAGTTACAGTCTAGCGGGTGCTAACACCGGGGAGCTGTTTTTT.